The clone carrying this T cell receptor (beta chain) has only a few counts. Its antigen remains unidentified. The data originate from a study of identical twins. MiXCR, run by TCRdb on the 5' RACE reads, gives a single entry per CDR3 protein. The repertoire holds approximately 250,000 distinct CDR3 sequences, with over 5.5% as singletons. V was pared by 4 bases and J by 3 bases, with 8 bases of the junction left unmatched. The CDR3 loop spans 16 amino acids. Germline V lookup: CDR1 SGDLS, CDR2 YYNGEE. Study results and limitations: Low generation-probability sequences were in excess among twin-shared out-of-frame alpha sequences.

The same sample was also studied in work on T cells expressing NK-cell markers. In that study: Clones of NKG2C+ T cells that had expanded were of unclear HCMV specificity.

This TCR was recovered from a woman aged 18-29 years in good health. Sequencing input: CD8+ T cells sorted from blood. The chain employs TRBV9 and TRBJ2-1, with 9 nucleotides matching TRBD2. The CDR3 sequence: CASSPPAGGIYNEQFF. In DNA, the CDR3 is TGTGCCAGCAGCCCCCCGGCGGGAGGGATCTACAATGAGCAGTTCTTC.